This TCR beta chain was obtained from a study of T cell responses to AZD1222 COVID-19 vaccine (dated by TCRdb to the early 2020s). Turning to the overall study: TCR sequencing covered about 230 trial participants: 200 to 210 given two doses of AZD1222 and 26 given two doses of MenACWY control vaccine. Trial participants were enrolled by age into subgroups of 18-55, 56-69 and 70-plus years, and approximately 150, 30 and 60 TCR-sequenced participants, respectively, were included in these subgroups.

Overall study outcomes, separate from this receptor: Because no day 14 peak-response samples were available, repertoires were characterized only after the peak T cell response. The vaccine-associated CD4 TCRs covered the entire spike protein, and the dominant responses fell in regions 160-218 and 743-854. Conclusions about previously exposed vaccinees are limited because only six or seven AZD1222 recipients were SARS-CoV-2 seropositive at baseline. In the small 56-69-year group, the increase in depth fell short of significance, most likely because of low power. After two AZD1222 doses, spike-specific TCR breadth and depth were significantly higher than at day 0 and than in MenACWY recipients. Participants were mostly white British and included more females than males, and it was suggested by the authors that clonal diversity may have been underestimated. Reportedly, almost half of the unique spike-specific TCRs recognized epitopes lying outside the regions that are mutated in the B.1.351 and B.1.1.7 variants.

The CDR3 regions of human TCRbeta chains were analyzed by immunosequencing. Regarding the original processing steps: Repertoire TCRs were matched against a reference library of SARS-CoV-2-specific TCRs generated with the MIRA antigen-specificity platform. Breadth meant the fraction of unique TCRs that were SARS-CoV-2-associated, whereas depth meant the fraction of total T cells that were SARS-CoV-2-associated. Using the MIRA data, each spike-specific TCR was assigned both to the spike region to which the TCR was reactive and to a CD4 or CD8 class. Log10-transformed breadth and depth values were compared by one-way ANOVA with Sidak's multiple comparisons tests. TCRdb stores this immuneACCESS table with in-frame sequences only. Part of the clones is absent; in the studies checked, under half of the shortfall reflects unresolved V genes, and no reason is known for the rest. Clone size and the V and J calls come from that table; the DNA yielded D and trimming. This sample lists about 150,000 clones; roughly 87% were detected once. Roughly 1.5% of the sample belongs to the ten largest clones.

The CDR3 holds 15 amino acids from the cysteine to the phenylalanine. Only the CDR3 region is kept as DNA, spanning 45 bases read in frame from base 1. The germline V gene encodes CDR1 LNHDA and CDR2 SQIVND (reference sequence). V loses 6 bases at its end and J loses 2 bases; junction bases beyond the gene matches: 6. Comment on this clone: Its antigen is unknown. Base qualities are not at hand, and no much larger clone is one base apart.

What the time point label conveys for this sample: about 28 days (+/-7) after the second vaccine dose. AZD1222 recipients given second doses at about 4 weeks or at about 12 weeks were pooled, since spike-specific TCR depth and breadth were not found to differ between the two schedules. Vaccinee samples came from UK trials COV001 and COV002, including a single-blind randomized controlled phase 2/3 trial of AZD1222 (ChAdOx1 nCoV-19) in healthy adults. Trial participant PBMC samples were collected at day 0 and day 28 after the second dose for TCRbeta chain sequencing. The sequence was obtained from an adult who received the AZD1222 COVID-19 vaccine. This material consisted of peripheral blood, taken 28 days after the second AZD1222 dose. The rearrangement combines TRBV19 with TRBJ1-5, with 8 bases matching TRBD1. The CDR3 protein: CASRDRGGGNQPQHF. In nucleotides, the sequence is TGTGCCAGTAGAGACAGGGGAGGCGGCAATCAGCCCCAGCATTTT.